This TCR beta chain is from a study of blood T cell repertoires in COVID-19. Study at large: There were acute and convalescent COVID-19 samples, and they came from the United States, Italy and Spain. From T cells, B-cell-depleted T cells, or PBMCs came the material, which was cDNA or gDNA.

Of note for this clone: One junction end disagrees with the germline gene, perhaps due to a read error.

The CDR3 is 12 residues long. The germline CDR1 and CDR2 sequences are MNHEY and SVGEGT. In the study's own analysis: Estimated nucleated cell counts came from reference gene primer amplification. The data were produced by immunoSEQ multiplex PCR, yet TCRdb's version contains in-frame clones alone and is incomplete. V, J and clone size derive from that table, while D and trimming were established from the DNA sequence. The sample records 40,000 to 50,000 clones, around 90% being singletons. The V and J genes are TRBV6-2 or TRBV6-3 and TRBJ1-2; D call uncertain. This sequence originates from a human donor in a cohort sampled during active COVID-19. The sequenced sample consisted of peripheral blood. CDR3 in DNA: TGTGCCAGCAGCCTTGAGTCCGCCCCGCACGCCTTC. Protein sequence: CASSLESAPHAF.